The entry below describes one T cell receptor beta chain. The CDR3 covers 16 residues. With 3 bases clipped from V and 8 bases from J, the junction kept 14 bases outside the gene matches. Germline CDR1 reads DFQATT; CDR2 reads SNEGSKA (reference sequence). This sample is part of a study of blood T cell repertoires in COVID-19. Sequenced by immunoSEQ multiplex PCR; TCRdb stores in-frame clones only, minus some. Of fewer than 300,000 clones detected, roughly 91% appear once; the ten largest clones hold around 0.84%. This chain joins TRBV20-1 and TRBJ2-1; 9 positions match TRBD2. Sequencing input: peripheral blood. The sequence derives from a man aged 30 to 45 with acute or convalescent COVID-19. The CDR3 region has the DNA TGCAGTGCTAGTTTCGTTAGCGGGAGAGGTCACGATGAGCAGTTCTTC. This sequence encodes CSASFVSGRGHDEQFF.